Each of the 10 T cell receptor beta chains below was sequenced from the same sample in a study of cytomegalovirus exposure and HLA in healthy donors. PCR amplification relied on 60 Vbeta primers (plus 13 Jbeta primers). Measured with immunoSEQ multiplex PCR; TCRdb has only the in-frame clones, and not every one. The sample yields roughly 130,000 clones, roughly 80% seen once. What was sequenced was PBMCs. Every receptor here comes from a male donor in good health and CMV-seropositive.

The rearrangement links TRBV25-1 to TRBJ2-1; 10 nucleotides align to TRBD1. Trimming took 3 bases from V and 6 from J; bases not matched to a gene: 8. This CDR3 has 16 residues. The germline CDR1 and CDR2 sequences are MGHDK and SYGVNS. The CDR3 DNA sequence: TGTGCCAGCAGTGAGTGGGGCCGACAGGGGGCCAATGAGCAGTTCTTC. It yields the protein CASSEWGRQGANEQFF.

This clone was recorded once. The chain uses TRBV7-3 and TRBJ2-3; 10 bases are shared with TRBD2. CDR3 length equals 18 residues. CDR1 SGHTA and CDR2 FQGTGA come from the germline V gene. V was pared by 0 bases and J by 2 bases, with 8 bases of the junction left unmatched. The CDR3 region has the DNA TGTGCCAGCAGCTTAACAGACGGGACTAGCGAGGACACAGATACGCAGTATTTT. Encoded protein: CASSLTDGTSEDTDTQYF.

The rearrangement uses TRBV28 and TRBJ2-6; D gene unclear. This CDR3 contains 15 residues. The germline V and J ends were trimmed by 10 bases and 0 bases, with 13 bases remaining between them. Germline-derived CDR1 and CDR2 are MDHEN and SYDVKM. The CDR3 loop reads CATFSATSGANVLTF. CDR3 sequence (DNA): TGTGCCACGTTCAGCGCTACCTCTGGGGCCAACGTCCTGACTTTC.

This chain connects TRBV19 to TRBJ2-3; the match to TRBD2 covers 12 bases. Trimming took 5 bases from V and 0 from J; bases not matched to a gene: 9. CDR1 is LNHDA, CDR2 SQIVND, per germline (reference sequence). This CDR3 spans 18 amino acids. CDR3 in amino acids: CASSDWLAGGPSTDTQYF. Here the CDR3 DNA reads TGTGCCAGTAGTGATTGGCTAGCGGGAGGGCCGAGCACAGATACGCAGTATTTT. Complete variable domain (other parts from reference TRBV19 and TRBJ2-3): DGGITQSPKYLFRKEGQNVTLSCEQNLNHDAMYWYRQDPGQGLRLIYYSQIVNDFQKGDIAEGYSVSREKKESFPLTVTSAQKNPTAFYLCASSDWLAGGPSTDTQYFGPGTRLTVL.

The J gene is TRBJ2-1, the V gene TRBV5-6, with a weak D call TRBD2 (6 bases). The CDR3 length is 15 residues. V was clipped by 5 bases and J by 5 bases, with 17 bases between them. Germline-derived CDR1 and CDR2 are SGHDT and YYEEEE. The CDR3 coding sequence is TGTGCCAGCAGTTACGACCGGGAGCCAAACAATGAGCAGTTCTTC. This translates into CASSYDREPNNEQFF.

V and J are TRBV13 and TRBJ1-5; D perhaps matches TRBD1 (6 bases). V lost 5 bases, J lost 7 bases, and 18 bases lay in between. CDR1 and CDR2 from the germline V gene are PRHDT and FYEKMQ (reference sequence). CDR3 size: 15 residues. CDR3: CASSLGKGGGQPQHF. CDR3 in DNA: TGTGCCAGCAGCCTGGGGAAAGGGGGGGGACAGCCCCAGCATTTT.

V usage is TRBV6-5 and J usage is TRBJ1-2; no clear D gene. The germline V and J ends were trimmed by 8 bases and 7 bases, with 17 bases remaining between them. CDR1 MNHEY and CDR2 SVGAGI come from the germline V gene. CDR3 length: 13 amino acids. The CDR3 sequence: CASASSLSLGYTF. The DNA for the CDR3 is TGTGCCAGCGCTTCCTCCTTAAGCCTTGGCTACACCTTC.

The CDR3 DNA reads as TGTGCCAGCAGTTTAGGTCCAGGGAACACTGAAGCTTTCTTT. This gives the protein CASSLGPGNTEAFF. V usage is TRBV27 and J usage is TRBJ1-1; D is ambiguous. The V end was cut by 2 bases, the J end by 1 base, with 8 bases between. The CDR3 contains 14 residues. Looked up from germline, CDR1 is MNHEY and CDR2 is SMNVEV (reference sequence).

The V gene is TRBV6-6, the J gene TRBJ2-7; D unclear. There are 11 residues in the CDR3. Per germline, CDR1 MNHNY and CDR2 SVGAGI (reference sequence). V lost 6 bases, J lost 4 bases, and 7 bases lay in between. The CDR3 is CASSPSYEQYF. The CDR3 DNA is TGTGCCAGCAGCCCTAGTTACGAGCAGTACTTC.

The V and J genes are TRBV6-5 and TRBJ2-3; D gene unclear. The CDR3 runs 16 residues. Germline V lookup: CDR1 MNHEY, CDR2 SVGAGI. The germline V and J ends were trimmed by 0 bases and 4 bases, with 14 bases remaining between them. The CDR3 sequence: CASSYSSYRSPDTQYF. CDR3 nucleotide sequence: TGTGCCAGCAGTTACTCGAGCTATAGGAGCCCAGATACGCAGTATTTT.